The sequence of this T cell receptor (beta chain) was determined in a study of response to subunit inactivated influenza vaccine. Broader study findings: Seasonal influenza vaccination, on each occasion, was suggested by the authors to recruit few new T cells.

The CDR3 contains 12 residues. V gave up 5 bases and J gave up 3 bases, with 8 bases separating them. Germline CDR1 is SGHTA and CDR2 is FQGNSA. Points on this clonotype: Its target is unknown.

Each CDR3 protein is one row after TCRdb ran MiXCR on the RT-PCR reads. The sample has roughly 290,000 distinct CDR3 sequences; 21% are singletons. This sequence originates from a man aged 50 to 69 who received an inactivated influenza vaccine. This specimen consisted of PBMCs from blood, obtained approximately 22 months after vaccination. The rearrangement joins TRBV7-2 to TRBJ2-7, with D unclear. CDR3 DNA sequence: TGTGCCAGCAGCCCCTCATACTACGAGCAGTACTTC. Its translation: CASSPSYYEQYF.